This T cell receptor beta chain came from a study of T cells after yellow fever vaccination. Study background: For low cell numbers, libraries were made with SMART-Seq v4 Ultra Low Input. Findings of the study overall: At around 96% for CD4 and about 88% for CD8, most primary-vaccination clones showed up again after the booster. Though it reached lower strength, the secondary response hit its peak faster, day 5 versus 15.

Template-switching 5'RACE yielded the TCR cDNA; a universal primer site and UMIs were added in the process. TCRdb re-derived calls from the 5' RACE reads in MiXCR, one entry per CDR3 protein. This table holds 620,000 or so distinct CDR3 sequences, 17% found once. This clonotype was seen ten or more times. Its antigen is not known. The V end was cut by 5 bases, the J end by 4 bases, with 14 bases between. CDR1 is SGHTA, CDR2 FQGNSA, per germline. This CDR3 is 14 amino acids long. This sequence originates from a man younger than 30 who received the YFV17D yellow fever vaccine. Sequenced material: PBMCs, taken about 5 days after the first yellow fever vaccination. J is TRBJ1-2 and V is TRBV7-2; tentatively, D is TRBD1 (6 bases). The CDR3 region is CASSGTTGTYGYTF. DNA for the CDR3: TGTGCCAGCAGCGGAACGACAGGCACCTATGGCTACACCTTC. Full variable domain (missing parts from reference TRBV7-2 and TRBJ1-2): GAGVSQSPSNKVTEKGKDVELRCDPISGHTALYWYRQSLGQGLEFLIYFQGNSAPDKSGLPSDRFSAERTGGSVSTLTIQRTQQEDSAVYLCASSGTTGTYGYTFGSGTRLTVV.